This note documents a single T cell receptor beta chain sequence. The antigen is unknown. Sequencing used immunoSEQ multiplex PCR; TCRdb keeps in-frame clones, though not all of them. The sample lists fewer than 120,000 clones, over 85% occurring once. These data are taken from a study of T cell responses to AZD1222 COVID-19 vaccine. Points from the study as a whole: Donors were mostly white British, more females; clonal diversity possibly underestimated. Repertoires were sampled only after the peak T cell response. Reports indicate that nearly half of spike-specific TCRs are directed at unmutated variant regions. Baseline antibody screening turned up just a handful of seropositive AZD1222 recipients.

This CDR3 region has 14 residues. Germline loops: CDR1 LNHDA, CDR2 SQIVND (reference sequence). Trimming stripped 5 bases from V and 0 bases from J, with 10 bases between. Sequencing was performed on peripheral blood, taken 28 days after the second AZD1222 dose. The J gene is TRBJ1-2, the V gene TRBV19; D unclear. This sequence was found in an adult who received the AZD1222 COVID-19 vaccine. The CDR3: CASSYQTTNYGYTF. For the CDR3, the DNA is TGTGCCAGTAGTTATCAGACCACTAACTATGGCTACACCTTC.